This T cell receptor beta chain emerged from a study of monozygotic twins with inflammatory bowel disease. In eight separate reactions per sample, cDNA was generated. TCRdb re-called the 5' RACE reads; every CDR3 protein appears as one record, without DNA. The sample holds about 380,000 distinct CDR3 sequences. With no T cell sorting beforehand, total RNA was isolated from whole blood. CDR3 length: 16 amino acids. The germline V gene encodes CDR1 SGHRS and CDR2 YFSETQ. General study points: Repertoire similarity did not differ between concordant and discordant twins, perhaps due to limited power.

As concerns this clonotype: The antigen remains undetermined.

This clonotype was sampled from a human donor with ulcerative colitis or Crohn's disease, or a healthy co-twin of an affected twin (not recorded which). Sequencing was done on a sample of blood. This sequence joins TRBV5-1 and TRBJ2-6. The CDR3 protein is CASSLDPGSGANVLTF. The whole variable domain, filled in from reference TRBV5-1 and TRBJ2-6, reads KAGVTQTPRYLIKTRGQQVTLSCSPISGHRSVSWYQQTPGQGLQFLFEYFSETQRNKGNFPGRFSGRQFSNSRSEMNVSTLELGDSALYLCASSLDPGSGANVLTFGAGSRLTVL.